These 21 T cell receptor beta chains were sequenced from one sample in a study of long-term antiretroviral therapy in people with HIV. immunoSEQ v3.0 was run at survey level. TCRdb keeps only in-frame clones here, not all; method: immunoSEQ multiplex PCR. Of fewer than 25,000 clones listed, 95% are singletons. Sequenced material: unsorted PBMCs, taken around 5 years after starting antiretroviral therapy. These receptors were obtained from a woman between 50 and 59 years old with HIV.

The J gene is TRBJ2-4, the V gene TRBV4-1, with D perhaps TRBD2 (6 bases). Germline-derived CDR1 and CDR2 are MGHRA and YSYEKL. This CDR3 is built from 17 residues. V was clipped by 2 bases and J by 7 bases, with 21 bases between them. The CDR3 DNA reads as TGCGCCAGCAGCCAAAGTTATACGGGGGAAAGAAGCAACATTCAGTACTTC. Translation: CASSQSYTGERSNIQYF.

The genes are TRBV29-1 and TRBJ2-6; no clear D gene. The CDR3 extends over 12 amino acids. Trimming left V 5 bases short and J 0 bases short, with 2 bases between. Germline values: CDR1 SQVTM, CDR2 ANQGSEA. The CDR3 region is CSVFSGANVLTF. In DNA, the CDR3 is TGCAGCGTTTTCTCTGGGGCCAACGTCCTGACTTTC.

The CDR3 coding sequence is TGTGCCAGTAGTCCACCCCCGGGACTAGAGGGAGATACGCAGTATTTT. Amino acids: CASSPPPGLEGDTQYF. The rearrangement links TRBV19 to TRBJ2-3, with TRBD2 identical over 8 bases. Trimming at V came to 5 bases and at J to 5 bases, leaving 12 bases not matched to a gene. This CDR3 is 16 amino acids long. Germline CDR1 and CDR2: LNHDA and SQIVND (reference sequence).

The gene calls are TRBV11-1 and TRBJ2-7; D remains ambiguous. V dropped 5 bases and J dropped 3 bases, with 14 bases sitting between them. There are 14 residues in the CDR3. Germline CDR1 SGHAT, CDR2 FQDESV (reference sequence). DNA for the CDR3: TGTGCCAGCAGCACCCGGAAACACGACTACGAGCAGTACTTC. Protein product: CASSTRKHDYEQYF.

The V call is TRBV2, the J call TRBJ1-2; D not certain. This CDR3 has 14 residues. Germline loops: CDR1 SNHLY, CDR2 FYNNEI. Trimming stripped 10 bases from V and 7 bases from J, with 22 bases between. The CDR3 region is CATLAGVGLGGYTF. In nucleotides, the CDR3 is TGTGCCACCCTGGCTGGGGTCGGGCTAGGTGGCTACACCTTC. Full variable domain (outside the CDR3, taken from reference TRBV2 and TRBJ1-2): EPEVTQTPSHQVTQMGQEVILRCVPISNHLYFYWYRQILGQKVEFLVSFYNNEISEKSEIFDDQFSVERPDGSNFTLKIRSTKLEDSAMYFCATLAGVGLGGYTFGSGTRLTVV.

The V gene is TRBV11-2, the J gene TRBJ1-5; D unresolved. The CDR3 spans 14 residues. V lost 0 bases, J lost 3 bases, and 6 bases lay in between. Germline V lookup: CDR1 SGHAT, CDR2 FQNNGV. DNA of the CDR3: TGTGCCAGCAGCTTAGATCGGTACAATCAGCCCCAGCATTTT. Protein product: CASSLDRYNQPQHF.

This chain uses TRBV28 with TRBJ1-5; weak D call: TRBD1 (5 bases). Trimming removed 8 bases from V and 4 bases from J, with 9 bases in between. The CDR3 extends over 12 amino acids. Germline CDR1 and CDR2: MDHEN and SYDVKM. This chain's CDR3 is CASGAGNQPQHF. CDR3 coding DNA: TGTGCCAGCGGGGCCGGGAATCAGCCCCAGCATTTT.

This sequence joins TRBV5-4 and TRBJ1-2; D unresolved. This CDR3 contains 13 residues. The germline CDR1 and CDR2 sequences are SGHNT and YYREEE (reference sequence). Trimming cost V 0 bases and J 8 bases, with 11 bases left between them. The CDR3 spells CASSLDFMLGYTF. CDR3 nucleotide sequence: TGTGCCAGCAGCTTGGATTTTATGTTGGGCTACACCTTC.

The chain links TRBV6-4 to TRBJ2-3, with D unclear. The CDR3 length is 13 residues. Germline CDR1 MRHNA, CDR2 SNTAGT. V was cut by 0 bases and J by 2 bases, with 3 bases left in between. CDR3 nucleotides: TGTGCCAGCAGTGACTCTCTCACAGATACGCAGTATTTT. This translates into CASSDSLTDTQYF.

This chain joins TRBV19 and TRBJ2-7; possibly TRBD1 for D (6 bases). With 5 bases removed from V and 6 bases from J, the gap between germline ends came to 17 bases. Germline values: CDR1 LNHDA, CDR2 SQIVND (reference sequence). This CDR3 is built from 14 residues. The CDR3 spells CASSFSTGNGEQYF. CDR3 bases: TGTGCCAGTAGTTTCTCAACAGGGAACGGCGAGCAGTACTTC.

The chain combines TRBV2 with TRBJ1-2; D is possibly TRBD1 (6 bases). Trimming stripped 6 bases from V and 4 bases from J, with 12 bases between. The germline V gene encodes CDR1 SNHLY and CDR2 FYNNEI. The CDR3 loop spans 13 amino acids. CDR3 DNA sequence: TGTGCCAGCAGCGAAACAGGGAGCTATGGCTACACCTTC. Encoded protein: CASSETGSYGYTF.

The chain employs TRBV5-4 and TRBJ1-2; D unclear. Trimming removed 3 bases at V and 9 bases at J, with 9 bases between. Looked up from germline, CDR1 is SGHNT and CDR2 is YYREEE (reference sequence). This CDR3 has 11 amino acids. The CDR3: CASSSLDRYTF. The CDR3 nucleotides read TGTGCCAGCAGCTCCCTGGACCGCTACACCTTC.

This clone was found once. V is TRBV7-9 and J is TRBJ2-7, with 11 bases aligning to TRBD1. Unmatched junction bases numbered 6, after V lost 5 bases and J lost 6 bases. Per the germline V gene, CDR1 is SEHNR and CDR2 is FQNEAQ (reference sequence). The CDR3 loop spans 14 amino acids. The CDR3 loop reads CASSRGQGAREQYF. For the CDR3, the DNA is TGTGCCAGCAGCCGTGGACAGGGGGCACGCGAGCAGTACTTC.

V is TRBV19 and J is TRBJ2-2; the D is unclear. From germline, CDR1 is LNHDA and CDR2 SQIVND (reference sequence). This CDR3 has 15 amino acids. V lost 3 bases and J lost 4, with 12 bases in between. In nucleotides, the CDR3 is TGTGCCAGTAGTATTCTGTTGATATCCACCGGGGAGCTGTTTTTT. Its translation is CASSILLISTGELFF.

The J gene is TRBJ2-7, the V gene TRBV1; the DNA was not compared with TRBD2, the D call given in the table. TRBV1 constitutes a pseudogene. The CDR3 length is 20 residues. CDR3 amino acids: CTSSQEEVATGLAGGYEQYF. Written as DNA, the CDR3 is TGCACCAGCAGCCAAGAGGAAGTCGCAACCGGACTAGCGGGAGGCTACGAGCAGTACTTC.

This clone was picked up one time. V usage is TRBV6-1 and J usage is TRBJ2-2, with D possibly matching TRBD1 (6 bases). Germline V gives CDR1 MNHNS, CDR2 SASEGT. V was clipped by 7 bases and J by 5 bases, with 14 bases between them. The CDR3 spans 14 residues. The CDR3 nucleotides are TGTGCCAGCAAAGAACAGGGATCGACCGGGGAGCTGTTTTTT. Translating gives CASKEQGSTGELFF.

This chain uses TRBV7-2 with TRBJ1-5; possibly TRBD1 for D (6 bases). This CDR3 is built from 15 residues. Germline assignment: CDR1 SGHTA and CDR2 FQGNSA. The V end was cut by 1 base, the J end by 4 bases, with 11 bases between. The CDR3 reads CASSLVTGNNQPQHF. The CDR3 DNA reads TGTGCCAGCAGCTTAGTGACAGGAAATAATCAGCCCCAGCATTTT.

The chain joins TRBV27 to TRBJ2-7; TRBD1 matches at 9 bases. This CDR3 has 15 amino acids. Per the germline V gene, CDR1 is MNHEY and CDR2 is SMNVEV (reference sequence). The V segment lost 4 bases and the J segment 4 bases; nucleotides outside the gene matches: 8. CDR3 DNA: TGTGCCAGCAGTTCTGGACAGGGGATTATGTACGAGCAGTACTTC. It is translated as CASSSGQGIMYEQYF.

This chain uses TRBV5-5 with TRBJ1-2; 8 bases are shared with TRBD1. V shed 0 bases and J 8 bases; nucleotides not matched to a gene: 12. The germline V gene encodes CDR1 SGHKS and CDR2 YYEKEE (reference sequence). The CDR3 runs 16 residues. CDR3 sequence: CASSLALTGAHVGYTF. The DNA for the CDR3 is TGTGCCAGCAGCTTGGCCCTGACAGGGGCGCATGTGGGCTACACCTTC.

Here the CDR3 reads CASSDVTPNPYEQYF. In DNA, the CDR3 is TGTGCCAGCAGTGATGTTACCCCCAACCCCTACGAGCAGTACTTC. V gene TRBV2 combines with J gene TRBJ2-7; D not resolved. The CDR3 consists of 15 residues. Germline V gene lookup returns CDR1 SNHLY and CDR2 FYNNEI. Trimming removed 3 bases at V and 2 bases at J, with 14 bases between.

This clone was detected once. This sequence joins TRBV7-2 and TRBJ2-7; 9 bases agree with TRBD2. This CDR3 contains 17 residues. The germline gives CDR1 SGHTA, CDR2 FQGNSA. V was pared by 1 base and J by 0 bases, with 7 bases of the junction left unmatched. The CDR3 here is CASSLEAGGTLSYEQYF. The DNA of the CDR3 is TGTGCCAGCAGCTTAGAAGCGGGAGGCACCCTCTCCTACGAGCAGTACTTC.